This T cell receptor (beta chain) was captured by sequencing in a study of CD4+ T cells in melanoma. Profiled with immunoSEQ multiplex PCR; TCRdb holds only in-frame clones, not every one. The sample carries 50,000 to 60,000 clones, roughly two thirds recorded once. The CDR3 sequence is 12 residues long. Germline CDR1 SQVTM, CDR2 ANQGSEA. V was pared by 3 bases and J by 2 bases, with 8 bases between. Sequenced input: tumor tissue. This chain joins TRBV29-1 and TRBJ2-7; possible D gene TRBD1, 6 bases. This TCR derives from a human donor with melanoma. The CDR3 protein is CSVDGGPYEQYF. CDR3 DNA sequence: TGCAGCGTTGATGGGGGCCCCTACGAGCAGTACTTC.